The clone carrying this T cell receptor beta chain was counted a few times. Its target is unknown. V was trimmed by 3 bases and J by 3 bases, leaving 9 bases between them. The CDR3 totals 15 residues. Germline V CDR1 and CDR2: SEHNR, FQNEAQ (reference sequence). These data belong to a study of beta chain features in type 1 diabetes. Study-wide findings and caveats: There was a moderate but significant shortening of TCRB CDR3s in all four CD4+ subsets of Type 1 diabetes patients. The study left unresolved whether HLA type influences TCRB rearrangement. Within the patient group, naive, central memory and Treg TCRB repertoires appeared more similar to each other than within healthy donors.

Expressed TCRB transcripts were sequenced because the entire RNA isolate underwent reverse transcription. Here immunoSEQ multiplex PCR was the method, and the copy in TCRdb shows in-frame clones only, minus some. The sample yields hundreds of thousands of clones, 7.5% to 9% seen once. The genes are TRBV7-9 and TRBJ2-6; D is uncertain. The origin of this receptor is a woman aged 18-29 years in good health. Sequencing used central memory CD4+ T cells from blood. The CDR3 loop reads CASSFWQSGANVLTF. In nucleotides, the CDR3 is TGTGCCAGCAGCTTTTGGCAAAGTGGGGCCAACGTCCTGACTTTC.